Listed below are T cell receptor beta chains from one sample, sequenced in a study of cytomegalovirus exposure and HLA in healthy donors. Only in-frame clones appear in the TCRdb table, and some are missing; sequencing was by immunoSEQ multiplex PCR. The sample yields 140,000 to 150,000 clones, roughly 80% seen once. Material: PBMCs. The source of these receptors is a woman aged 40 to 50 in good health and CMV-seropositive. The CDR3 runs from the conserved cysteine through the conserved F or W. A D gene is named only where the DNA matches it firmly. Size tells how often a clone was seen (once, few, many) or the class of an expanded clone, and some rows leave it out.

abundance: -
j_gene: TRBJ1-2
v_gene: TRBV29-1
d_gene: -
CDR3nt: TGCAGCGTTCCGCCATTGAGGGAGGATGGCTACACCTTC
CDR3aa: CSVPPLREDGYTF

abundance: -
j_gene: TRBJ2-3
v_gene: TRBV5-4
d_gene: TRBD1
CDR3nt: TGTGCCAGCAGCTCGGGACAGGGTTTGGCAGATACGCAGTATTTT
CDR3aa: CASSSGQGLADTQYF

abundance: few
j_gene: TRBJ1-3
v_gene: TRBV9
d_gene: -
CDR3nt: TGTGCCAGCAGCGTAACCAGGTTGTATGAAAACACCATATATTTT
CDR3aa: CASSVTRLYENTIYF

abundance: -
j_gene: TRBJ1-3
v_gene: TRBV30
d_gene: -
CDR3nt: TGTGCCTGGAGCATACCGCAGGGGCGAACTGGAAACACCATATATTTT
CDR3aa: CAWSIPQGRTGNTIYF

abundance: once
j_gene: TRBJ2-3
v_gene: TRBV5-8
d_gene: -
CDR3nt: TGTGCCAGCAGCTTCGGTGGGAGCGCAGATACGCAGTATTTT
CDR3aa: CASSFGGSADTQYF

abundance: once
j_gene: TRBJ2-3
v_gene: TRBV15
d_gene: TRBD1
CDR3nt: TGTGCCACCAGCGTCCGGACAGGGTACGATACGCAGTATTTT
CDR3aa: CATSVRTGYDTQYF

abundance: few
j_gene: TRBJ2-7
v_gene: TRBV11-3
d_gene: TRBD2
CDR3nt: TGTGCCAGCAGCGGGGGACTAGCGGGGCTTCCTACCTACGAGCAGTACTTC
CDR3aa: CASSGGLAGLPTYEQYF

abundance: -
j_gene: TRBJ2-7
v_gene: TRBV11-2
d_gene: -
CDR3nt: TGTGCCAGCAGCTTAGGCGGACAGCCCTCCTACGAGCAGTACTTC
CDR3aa: CASSLGGQPSYEQYF

abundance: -
j_gene: TRBJ2-1
v_gene: TRBV30
d_gene: TRBD2
CDR3nt: TGTGCCTGGACCGGGACTAGCGGGGTCTACAATGAGCAGTTCTTC
CDR3aa: CAWTGTSGVYNEQFF

abundance: -
j_gene: TRBJ2-7
v_gene: TRBV15
d_gene: -
CDR3nt: TGTGCCACCAGCAGAGTGGGAGGGACACTAAACTACGAGCAGTACTTC
CDR3aa: CATSRVGGTLNYEQYF

abundance: -
j_gene: TRBJ1-4
v_gene: TRBV4-3
d_gene: -
CDR3nt: TGCGCCAGCAGCCAAGGGTCTCGCGGTGAAAAACTGTTTTTT
CDR3aa: CASSQGSRGEKLFF

abundance: -
j_gene: TRBJ2-7
v_gene: TRBV27
d_gene: -
CDR3nt: TGTGCCAGCAGTTTCGGGGGCTACGAGCAGTACTTC
CDR3aa: CASSFGGYEQYF

abundance: -
j_gene: TRBJ2-3
v_gene: TRBV5-1
d_gene: TRBD2
CDR3nt: TGCGCCAGCAGCTTTTACAGCGGGGGGCGCACAGATACGCAGTATTTT
CDR3aa: CASSFYSGGRTDTQYF

abundance: -
j_gene: TRBJ1-1
v_gene: TRBV30
d_gene: TRBD1
CDR3nt: TGTGCCTGGAGTCGAGCAGGGGGCACTGAAGCTTTCTTT
CDR3aa: CAWSRAGGTEAFF

abundance: -
j_gene: TRBJ2-2
v_gene: TRBV18
d_gene: TRBD1
CDR3nt: TGTGCCAGCTCGCCGGGACAGGTTGAGAACACCGGGGAGCTGTTTTTT
CDR3aa: CASSPGQVENTGELFF

abundance: -
j_gene: TRBJ1-6
v_gene: TRBV30
d_gene: -
CDR3nt: TGTGCCTGGAGCAGACTAGCAGCGGGTTCACCCCTCCACTTT
CDR3aa: CAWSRLAAGSPLHF

abundance: -
j_gene: TRBJ1-1
v_gene: TRBV5-4
d_gene: TRBD1
CDR3nt: TGTGCCAGCAGCTTGAAGGCAGGGGGAACTGAAGCTTTCTTT
CDR3aa: CASSLKAGGTEAFF

abundance: -
j_gene: TRBJ2-5
v_gene: TRBV7-9
d_gene: TRBD2
CDR3nt: TGTGCCAGCAGCTTGACTAGCGGGGGGAGGGAGACCCAGTACTTC
CDR3aa: CASSLTSGGRETQYF

abundance: -
j_gene: TRBJ2-1
v_gene: TRBV10-3
d_gene: -
CDR3nt: TGTGCCTGTGGTGAAAGGAGCCAGCGCGATGAGCAGTTCTTC
CDR3aa: CACGERSQRDEQFF

abundance: -
j_gene: TRBJ1-4
v_gene: TRBV7-9
d_gene: TRBD1
CDR3nt: TGTGCCAGCAGCCCAGGGACAGGGGACAATGAAAAACTGTTTTTT
CDR3aa: CASSPGTGDNEKLFF

abundance: -
j_gene: TRBJ1-1
v_gene: TRBV6-5
d_gene: -
CDR3nt: TGTGCCAGCAGTTCGTCTTATGAGGGGAACACTGAAGCTTTCTTT
CDR3aa: CASSSSYEGNTEAFF

abundance: -
j_gene: TRBJ1-1
v_gene: TRBV15
d_gene: TRBD1
CDR3nt: TGTGCCACCTCGGGACAGGTCTATACTTTCTTT
CDR3aa: CATSGQVYTFF

abundance: -
j_gene: TRBJ2-1
v_gene: TRBV7-3
d_gene: TRBD2
CDR3nt: TGTGCCAGCAGCTTAAGCCTACGGGGCGGGAGTGAGCAGTTCTTC
CDR3aa: CASSLSLRGGSEQFF

abundance: -
j_gene: TRBJ1-1
v_gene: TRBV29-1
d_gene: TRBD1
CDR3nt: TGCAGCGTTGGGAGGACAGGGGAGTTCACTGAAGCTTTCTTT
CDR3aa: CSVGRTGEFTEAFF

abundance: -
j_gene: TRBJ2-3
v_gene: TRBV29-1
d_gene: -
CDR3nt: TGCAGCGAAACGCGAGGCGATACGCAGTATTTT
CDR3aa: CSETRGDTQYF

abundance: -
j_gene: TRBJ2-7
v_gene: TRBV6-6
d_gene: -
CDR3nt: TGTGCCACCGGGGGCGGGACTACCATTAGAGAGCAGTACTTC
CDR3aa: CATGGGTTIREQYF

abundance: -
j_gene: TRBJ1-2
v_gene: TRBV7-9
d_gene: TRBD1
CDR3nt: TGTGCCAGCAGCCCTCTAGGACAGGGTCAATGGTATGGCTACACCTTC
CDR3aa: CASSPLGQGQWYGYTF

abundance: -
j_gene: TRBJ2-3
v_gene: TRBV19
d_gene: TRBD2
CDR3nt: TGTGCCAGTAGTGTGGGACTAGCGGGATGGGTCACGCAGTATTTT
CDR3aa: CASSVGLAGWVTQYF

abundance: once
j_gene: TRBJ2-5
v_gene: TRBV7-6
d_gene: TRBD1
CDR3nt: TGTGCCAGCAGCCCGGGACAGAAAGAGACCCAGTACTTC
CDR3aa: CASSPGQKETQYF

abundance: -
j_gene: TRBJ2-7
v_gene: TRBV6-6
d_gene: -
CDR3nt: TGTGCCAGCAGCACAGGGCACGAGCAGTACTTC
CDR3aa: CASSTGHEQYF

abundance: -
j_gene: TRBJ2-2
v_gene: TRBV5-8
d_gene: -
CDR3nt: TGTGCCAGCAGCCACGGACAGACGAACACCGGGGAGCTGTTTTTT
CDR3aa: CASSHGQTNTGELFF

abundance: -
j_gene: TRBJ1-4
v_gene: TRBV11-2
d_gene: TRBD1
CDR3nt: TGTGCCAGCAGCCGACGACAGGGAAGAAGGACAACTAATGAAAAACTGTTTTTT
CDR3aa: CASSRRQGRRTTNEKLFF

abundance: -
j_gene: TRBJ1-1
v_gene: TRBV18
d_gene: -
CDR3nt: TGTGCCAGCTCACCACCGGCCTATTCGGGAGTGAAGGGGGAAGCTTTCTTT
CDR3aa: CASSPPAYSGVKGEAFF

abundance: -
j_gene: TRBJ1-4
v_gene: TRBV2
d_gene: -
CDR3nt: TGTGCCAGCAGTGGATCCTCCCGGAATGAAAAACTGTTTTTT
CDR3aa: CASSGSSRNEKLFF

abundance: -
j_gene: TRBJ2-7
v_gene: TRBV5-6
d_gene: TRBD1
CDR3nt: TGTGCCAGCAGCCGGGACAGGGCCGAGCAGTACTTC
CDR3aa: CASSRDRAEQYF

abundance: few
j_gene: TRBJ1-1
v_gene: TRBV28
d_gene: -
CDR3nt: TGTGCCAGCTCGCGGGGACGGCCTATGAACACTGAAGCTTTCTTT
CDR3aa: CASSRGRPMNTEAFF

abundance: once
j_gene: TRBJ2-2
v_gene: TRBV29-1
d_gene: -
CDR3nt: TGCAGCGTTGTGAGAGGCGGTCAGCCGACCGGGGAGCTGTTTTTT
CDR3aa: CSVVRGGQPTGELFF

abundance: -
j_gene: TRBJ2-5
v_gene: TRBV9
d_gene: TRBD1
CDR3nt: TGTGCCAGCAGCGTAGGGGGACAGAGAGAGACCCAGTACTTC
CDR3aa: CASSVGGQRETQYF

abundance: -
j_gene: TRBJ1-1
v_gene: TRBV9
d_gene: -
CDR3nt: TGTGCCAGCAGGGGGCTGGACACTGAAGCTTTCTTT
CDR3aa: CASRGLDTEAFF